Each of the 25 T cell receptor beta chains below was sequenced from the same sample in a study of cytomegalovirus exposure and HLA in healthy donors (dated by TCRdb to between 2016 and 2019). The library came from the immunoSEQ multiplex PCR assay. The multiplex PCR relied on a mix of 60 forward primers for TCR Vbeta segments and 13 reverse primers for TCR Jbeta segments. TCRdb limited this immuneACCESS table to in-frame rearrangements with V and J called. A share of clones is missing; checked studies link under half to unresolved V genes, and the rest is unexplained. The sample includes around 100,000 clones, with 73% observed a single time. Approximately 0.9% of the sample belongs to the ten largest clones. The sequenced sample consisted of PBMCs. The receptors were gathered from a woman younger than 45 in good health and CMV-seronegative.

This chain links TRBV13 with TRBJ1-6; 8 positions agree with TRBD1. This CDR3 region has 20 residues. Germline-derived CDR1 and CDR2 are PRHDT and FYEKMQ (reference sequence). Losses at the gene ends were 6 bases for V and 0 bases for J; bases not matched to a gene: 16. The CDR3 DNA follows: TGTGCCAGCAGTCACCATAGGACAGGGCAGATGAGCTCCTATAATTCACCCCTCCACTTT. It is translated as CASSHHRTGQMSSYNSPLHF.

This chain links TRBV18 with TRBJ2-2; the match to TRBD1 covers 9 bases. The CDR3 sequence is 13 residues long. Germline V CDR1 and CDR2: KGHSH, LQKENI. V lost 9 bases to trimming and J lost 3 bases; unmatched junction nucleotides: 2. CDR3 sequence: CARTGGYTGELFF. As DNA, the CDR3 is TGTGCCAGGACAGGGGGGTACACCGGGGAGCTGTTTTTT.

The chain uses TRBV29-1 and TRBJ1-1; TRBD1 aligns across 10 bases. This CDR3 spans 18 amino acids. Germline trimming cut 3 bases from V and 1 base from J; bases unmatched to any gene: 14. Germline V gives CDR1 SQVTM, CDR2 ANQGSEA. CDR3 protein: CSVEKHDRDRGRNTEAFF. The CDR3 coding sequence is TGCAGCGTTGAGAAGCATGACCGGGACAGGGGAAGGAACACTGAAGCTTTCTTT.

The chain links TRBV4-3 to TRBJ2-5; D call uncertain. This CDR3 has 16 amino acids. In germline, CDR1 is LGHNA, CDR2 YSLEER. Trimming pared 0 bases from V and 1 base from J, leaving 12 bases between. CDR3 loop: CASSQDAVGVQETQYF. CDR3 nucleotides: TGCGCCAGCAGCCAAGATGCGGTTGGAGTCCAAGAGACCCAGTACTTC.

The V and J genes are TRBV6-1 and TRBJ1-1; unclear D gene. The CDR3 covers 10 residues. The germline V gene has CDR1 MNHNS and CDR2 SASEGT. Deletions cut 6 bases from V and 7 bases from J, with 6 bases between. CDR3 loop: CASRQYEAFF. DNA of the CDR3: TGTGCCAGCAGACAGTATGAAGCTTTCTTT.

The chain employs TRBV7-9 and TRBJ1-1, with TRBD1 matching over 10 bases. V lost 4 bases and J lost 5; bases outside the gene matches: 16. Germline-derived CDR1 and CDR2 are SEHNR and FQNEAQ (reference sequence). This CDR3 spans 18 amino acids. CDR3: CASSSKAGTGEFRTEAFF. The CDR3 DNA reads TGTGCCAGCAGCTCCAAGGCCGGGACAGGGGAATTTAGGACTGAAGCTTTCTTT.

By share, this clone counts as medium-sized (0.01 to 0.1%). This sequence joins TRBV6-5 and TRBJ2-3, with 9 bases fitting TRBD2. The CDR3 loop spans 15 amino acids. Losses at the gene ends were 6 bases for V and 6 bases for J; bases not matched to a gene: 10. Germline V CDR1 and CDR2: MNHEY, SVGAGI. CDR3 coding DNA: TGTGCCAGCAGCCCCCTGGCGGGGGGGCCCGATACGCAGTATTTT. This codes for CASSPLAGGPDTQYF.

The V call is TRBV5-6, the J call TRBJ1-3; D remains ambiguous. Trimming shortened V by 2 bases and J by 0 bases, and 9 bases separated the two germline ends. Germline CDR1 and CDR2: SGHDT and YYEEEE. This CDR3 comprises 15 residues. CDR3 amino acids: CASSFSQISGNTIYF. The CDR3 region has the DNA TGTGCCAGCAGCTTTTCACAAATCTCTGGAAACACCATATATTTT. The whole variable domain, filled in from reference TRBV5-6 and TRBJ1-3, reads DAGVTQSPTHLIKTRGQQVTLRCSPKSGHDTVSWYQQALGQGPQFIFQYYEEEERQRGNFPDRFSGHQFPNYSSELNVNALLLGDSALYLCASSFSQISGNTIYFGEGSWLTVV.

V gene TRBV19 combines with J gene TRBJ2-1; 10 bases are shared with TRBD2. J lost 9 bases, V lost 4 bases, and 3 bases had no gene match. Germline assignment: CDR1 LNHDA and CDR2 SQIVND (reference sequence). This CDR3 spans 13 amino acids. The CDR3 reads CASSTSGRTEQFF. CDR3 bases: TGTGCCAGTAGTACTAGCGGGAGAACTGAGCAGTTCTTC.

The table lists this clone with a few counts. The chain couples TRBV2 to TRBJ1-2, with 9 bases matching TRBD1. From germline, CDR1 is SNHLY and CDR2 FYNNEI. Germline trimming cut 6 bases from V and 4 bases from J; bases unmatched to any gene: 9. The CDR3 runs to 15 residues. The CDR3 bases are TGTGCCAGCAGGACCGGGACAGGGCTGGGCTATGGCTACACCTTC. Translation: CASRTGTGLGYGYTF.

V is TRBV6-1 and J is TRBJ1-2; a possible D gene is TRBD1 (5 bases). The CDR3 totals 11 residues. V lost 10 bases and J 7 bases, leaving 13 bases between the germline ends. Germline-derived CDR1 and CDR2 are MNHNS and SASEGT. The CDR3 is CATTRRGGYTF. Here the CDR3 DNA reads TGTGCCACCACTAGGAGGGGTGGCTACACCTTC.

The V call is TRBV12-5, the J call TRBJ1-1; D perhaps matches TRBD1 (5 bases). There are 12 residues in the CDR3. Germline V gene data show CDR1 as LGHNT and CDR2 as FRNRAP. V gave up 3 bases and J gave up 8 bases, with 10 bases separating them. The CDR3 loop reads CASGFGGGEAFF. DNA of the CDR3: TGTGCTAGTGGTTTTGGGGGGGGAGAAGCTTTCTTT.

The DNA of the CDR3 is TGTGCCAGTAGTAGTTGGTACAGGGAACTCAAAAGGCCGAATCAGCCCCAGCATTTT. Translated, it gives CASSSWYRELKRPNQPQHF. The chain couples TRBV19 to TRBJ1-5; TRBD1 is a possible D gene (6 bases). The germline V and J ends were trimmed by 4 bases and 4 bases, with 26 bases remaining between them. In germline, CDR1 is LNHDA, CDR2 SQIVND (reference sequence). The CDR3 consists of 19 residues. The entire variable domain, with the rest obtained from reference TRBV19 and TRBJ1-5, is as follows: DGGITQSPKYLFRKEGQNVTLSCEQNLNHDAMYWYRQDPGQGLRLIYYSQIVNDFQKGDIAEGYSVSREKKESFPLTVTSAQKNPTAFYLCASSSWYRELKRPNQPQHFGDGTRLSIL.

The chain links TRBV30 to TRBJ2-1; 14 positions agree with TRBD2. V dropped 1 base and J dropped 10; count of bases not matched to a gene: 12. Germline CDR1 and CDR2: GTSNPN and SVGIG (reference sequence). The CDR3 length is 17 residues. CDR3 sequence reads: CAWSGPGGLAGVGEQFF. The CDR3 DNA follows: TGTGCCTGGAGTGGGCCGGGGGGACTAGCGGGAGTGGGGGAGCAGTTCTTC.

V and J are TRBV19 and TRBJ1-2; 7 bases match TRBD1. Germline V gene data show CDR1 as LNHDA and CDR2 as SQIVND (reference sequence). The CDR3 is 15 residues long. After removal of 5 bases from V and 5 bases from J, the junction contained 11 bases not matched to a gene. The CDR3 DNA reads as TGTGCCAGTAGTCCGACCTCACAGGGGAGTTATGGCTACACCTTC. Translating it yields CASSPTSQGSYGYTF.

The rearrangement joins TRBV6-5 to TRBJ2-2; D gene ambiguous. CDR1 MNHEY and CDR2 SVGAGI come from the germline V gene. The CDR3 runs to 15 residues. Trimming left V 5 bases short and J 7 bases short, with 17 bases between. The CDR3 coding sequence is TGTGCCAGCAGTATATGGGCTGGTCAGCTCGGGGAGCTGTTTTTT. The encoded protein is CASSIWAGQLGELFF.

The chain has TRBV19 and TRBJ2-2; TRBD1 matches at 9 bases. The germline V gene encodes CDR1 LNHDA and CDR2 SQIVND (reference sequence). J lost 0 bases, V lost 3 bases, and 5 bases had no gene match. The CDR3 covers 17 residues. CDR3 loop: CASSIEQGASNTGELFF. DNA for the CDR3: TGTGCCAGTAGTATCGAACAGGGGGCGTCGAACACCGGGGAGCTGTTTTTT.

The CDR3 spells CASSLGQGGLSGNTIYF. In DNA form, the CDR3 reads TGTGCCAGCAGCCTAGGACAGGGTGGACTATCTGGAAACACCATATATTTT. The chain employs TRBV5-6 and TRBJ1-3, with 8 bases aligning to TRBD1. V trimming: 4 bases; J trimming: 1 base; junction bases outside the gene matches: 10. This CDR3 contains 17 residues. Germline CDR1 and CDR2: SGHDT and YYEEEE. The full variable domain, its missing parts supplied by reference TRBV5-6 and TRBJ1-3, is DAGVTQSPTHLIKTRGQQVTLRCSPKSGHDTVSWYQQALGQGPQFIFQYYEEEERQRGNFPDRFSGHQFPNYSSELNVNALLLGDSALYLCASSLGQGGLSGNTIYFGEGSWLTVV.

J is TRBJ2-1 and V is TRBV28, with 7 bases matching TRBD1. Germline V gives CDR1 MDHEN, CDR2 SYDVKM. The CDR3 consists of 13 residues. V shed 4 bases and J 4 bases; nucleotides not matched to a gene: 1. The DNA of the CDR3 is TGTGCCAGCAGTTACAGGGGTTACAATGAGCAGTTCTTC. This gives the protein CASSYRGYNEQFF.

V usage is TRBV10-3 and J usage is TRBJ1-3, with a tentative D call TRBD1 (5 bases). The ends were cut back, 11 bases at V and 4 bases at J, with 21 bases in the middle. This CDR3 spans 15 amino acids. Germline CDR1 is ENHRY and CDR2 is SYGVKD. The CDR3 nucleotides are TGTGCCGTCGCACCCAGGGCAGGGTCAGGAAACACCATATATTTT. It specifies CAVAPRAGSGNTIYF.

The rearrangement uses TRBV11-2 and TRBJ1-1; 7 nucleotides agree with TRBD1. V was clipped by 2 bases and J by 12 bases; unmatched bases: 6. The germline CDR1 and CDR2 sequences are SGHAT and FQNNGV. CDR3 length equals 12 residues. CDR3 amino acids: CASSLSTGIPFF. The CDR3 DNA follows: TGTGCCAGCAGCTTATCGACAGGGATCCCTTTCTTT.

The V and J genes are TRBV6-4 and TRBJ1-1; 10 positions match TRBD1. The J segment lost 5 bases and the V segment lost 6 bases, leaving 18 bases of the junction unmatched. CDR1 is MRHNA, CDR2 SNTAGT, per germline. CDR3 size: 18 residues. The CDR3 coding sequence is TGTGCCAGCAGATCAGGGACAGGGGCTCTCCCCGGCGGGACTGAAGCTTTCTTT. Translation: CASRSGTGALPGGTEAFF.

The chain carries TRBV29-1 and TRBJ1-2, with unresolved D. The germline V gene has CDR1 SQVTM and CDR2 ANQGSEA. The ends were cut back, 6 bases at V and 8 bases at J, with 16 bases in the middle. The CDR3 has 12 amino acids. The CDR3 region is CSVERRPMGYTF. CDR3 DNA sequence: TGCAGCGTGGAGAGGAGGCCCATGGGCTACACCTTC.

The rearrangement links TRBV19 to TRBJ2-7; 7 bases are a match to TRBD1. The germline V gene encodes CDR1 LNHDA and CDR2 SQIVND (reference sequence). With 3 bases clipped from V and 1 base from J, the junction kept 15 bases outside the gene matches. This CDR3 is built from 18 residues. CDR3 nucleotides: TGTGCCAGTAGTATTAGTCCCGGGACAGTGATCGGGTCCTACGAGCAGTACTTC. Amino acid sequence: CASSISPGTVIGSYEQYF.

The rearrangement joins TRBV7-9 to TRBJ2-7; maybe TRBD2 (6 bases). The CDR3 consists of 13 residues. Germline-derived CDR1 and CDR2 are SEHNR and FQNEAQ (reference sequence). V was trimmed by 5 bases and J by 5 bases, leaving 13 bases between them. Here the CDR3 reads CASSKGGGNEQYF. The CDR3 DNA follows: TGTGCCAGCAGCAAAGGAGGAGGGAACGAGCAGTACTTC.